The next 31 T cell receptor beta chains were all read from a single sample in a study of T cells in Graves' hyperthyroidism and ophthalmopathy. TCR beta CDR3 regions were amplified from RNA transcripts. HTBI primers drove first-round RT-PCR of the TCR CDR3. In TCRdb, the multiplex PCR reads were re-called with MiXCR into one record per CDR3 protein. This table has a few hundred thousand distinct CDR3 sequences, roughly 15% appearing once. Material: blood. These receptors all come from a woman in her thirties or forties with Graves' ophthalmopathy.

Of note for this clonotype: A read error may explain this, as a much larger clone is one base away. Here the CDR3 DNA reads TGCAGTGCTAGAAGGTCGGCCTATGAGCAGTACTTC. Amino acids: CSARRSAYEQYF. This chain connects TRBV20-1 to TRBJ2-7; D unclear. The V gene's germline CDR1 is DFQATT and CDR2 SNEGSKA (reference sequence). The CDR3 contains 12 residues.

The rearrangement joins TRBV28 to TRBJ1-1; no reliable D call. This CDR3 is built from 15 residues. CDR1 and CDR2 (germline): MDHEN, SYDVKM. V shed 7 bases and J shed 3 bases, with 18 bases lying between them. Here the CDR3 reads CASKPGGMWDTEAFF. CDR3 bases: TGTGCCAGCAAGCCGGGAGGGATGTGGGACACTGAAGCTTTCTTT. The full variable domain, with the rest looked up from reference TRBV28 and TRBJ1-1, is DVKVTQSSRYLVKRTGEKVFLECVQDMDHENMFWYRQDPGLGLRLIYFSYDVKMKEKGDIPEGYSVSREKKERFSLILESASTNQTSMYLCASKPGGMWDTEAFFGQGTRLTVV.

This clonotype was recorded many times. This chain links TRBV7-9 with TRBJ2-7; D is possibly TRBD2 (5 bases). V lost 5 bases to trimming and J lost 5 bases, with 22 bases between them. Germline V gene data show CDR1 as SEHNR and CDR2 as FQNEAQ (reference sequence). CDR3 length: 16 amino acids. CDR3 region: CASSLVIGAGRHEQYF. CDR3 coding DNA: TGTGCCAGCAGCCTAGTAATCGGCGCGGGTCGCCACGAGCAGTACTTC. Combining the CDR3 with reference TRBV7-9 and TRBJ2-7 gives the whole variable domain DTGVSQNPRHKITKRGQNVTFRCDPISEHNRLYWYRQTLGQGPEFLTYFQNEAQLEKSRLLSDRFSAERPKGSFSTLEIQRTEQGDSAMYLCASSLVIGAGRHEQYFGPGTRLTVT.

The chain employs TRBV3-1 and TRBJ1-2; D gene unclear. The V end lost 4 bases, the J end lost 6 bases, and 9 bases lay between the germline ends. The CDR3 spans 12 residues. Germline CDR1 reads LGHDT; CDR2 reads YNNKEL (reference sequence). The CDR3 DNA sequence: TGTGCCAGCAGCCTGATGGAAGATGGCTACACCTTC. This translates into CASSLMEDGYTF.

The J gene is TRBJ1-1, the V gene TRBV29-1; no clear D. Per the germline V gene, CDR1 is SQVTM and CDR2 is ANQGSEA. CDR3 length: 11 residues. V was shortened by 5 bases and J by 5 bases, with 9 bases between the two germline ends. CDR3 in amino acids: CSVRIGTEAFF. CDR3 nucleotides: TGCAGCGTTAGAATAGGGACTGAAGCTTTCTTT.

In its sample, this clonotype was seen many times. The V call is TRBV9, the J call TRBJ2-2; 9 positions match TRBD1. The CDR3 runs to 15 residues. Germline CDR1 and CDR2: SGDLS and YYNGEE. With 0 bases clipped from V and 5 bases from J, the junction kept 2 bases outside the gene matches. CDR3 DNA: TGTGCCAGCAGCGTAGAAGACAGGGGGACCGGGGAGCTGTTTTTT. Translating gives CASSVEDRGTGELFF.

This clonotype was seen just once. CDR3 sequence (DNA): TGCGCCAGCAGCTTTAGGAGGGAGGCAGATACGCAGTATTTT. The encoded protein is CASSFRREADTQYF. The chain combines TRBV5-1 with TRBJ2-3; TRBD2 might be the D (6 bases). V lost 2 bases and J lost 4, with 11 bases in between. CDR3 length equals 14 residues. Germline V lookup: CDR1 SGHRS, CDR2 YFSETQ.

The gene calls are TRBV10-3 and TRBJ2-4, with D perhaps TRBD1 (5 bases). The CDR3 contains 14 residues. V lost 8 bases, J lost 3 bases, and 14 bases lay in between. In germline, CDR1 is ENHRY, CDR2 SYGVKD. CDR3 protein: CAIGDSLGKNIQYF. The CDR3 DNA sequence: TGTGCCATCGGCGACAGCTTAGGCAAAAACATTCAGTACTTC.

The V gene is TRBV20-1, the J gene TRBJ2-1, with 11 bases matching TRBD2. CDR1 is DFQATT and CDR2 is SNEGSKA in the germline V gene (reference sequence). Losses at the gene ends were 4 bases for V and 5 bases for J; bases not matched to a gene: 7. This CDR3 has 15 amino acids. CDR3 nucleotides: TGCAGTGCTACGGGGGGGACTAGCGGAAACAATGAGCAGTTCTTC. Translation: CSATGGTSGNNEQFF.

This clonotype has at least ten counts. The chain uses TRBV29-1 and TRBJ1-2; no reliable D call. CDR1 and CDR2 from the germline V gene are SQVTM and ANQGSEA. V was pared by 6 bases and J by 5 bases, with 16 bases between. This CDR3 has 13 residues. In DNA, the CDR3 is TGCAGCGTCTCACCGGTCGGATGGTATGGCTACACCTTC. The encoded protein is CSVSPVGWYGYTF.

This clonotype was detected only a few times. V usage is TRBV29-1 and J usage is TRBJ2-7, with unresolved D. The V gene's germline CDR1 is SQVTM and CDR2 ANQGSEA. This CDR3 is built from 11 residues. The V end lost 4 bases, the J end lost 3 bases, and 7 bases lay between the germline ends. CDR3 sequence reads: CSVVGNYEQYF. The CDR3 region has the DNA TGCAGCGTTGTGGGTAACTACGAGCAGTACTTC.

This clonotype was seen many times. The V gene is TRBV10-1, the J gene TRBJ2-1, with a weak D call TRBD2 (5 bases). Germline lookup yields CDR1 WNHNN and CDR2 SYGVQD (reference sequence). This CDR3 is built from 14 residues. V dropped 3 bases and J dropped 2 bases, with 8 bases sitting between them. The CDR3 sequence is CASSESGTYNEQFF. The CDR3 DNA follows: TGCGCCAGCAGTGAAAGCGGTACCTACAATGAGCAGTTCTTC.

There are a few counts of this clonotype. The V and J genes are TRBV12-3 or TRBV12-4 and TRBJ1-2, with a weak D call TRBD1 (6 bases). CDR3 size: 15 residues. Between the trimmed V and J ends, which lost 6 bases and 6 bases, there was a span of 20 bases. The CDR3 reads CASRRSGGRKDGYTF. The CDR3 nucleotides read TGTGCCAGCAGGAGGAGTGGGGGGCGAAAGGATGGCTACACCTTC.

V usage is TRBV19 and J usage is TRBJ1-2; tentative D call: TRBD1 (5 bases). Trimming left V 6 bases short and J 8 bases short, with 19 bases between. CDR3 size: 14 residues. CDR1 is LNHDA and CDR2 is SQIVND in the germline V gene (reference sequence). The CDR3 DNA is TGTGCCAGTAGAACCGGGGGGGATGCAGGGGGCTACACCTTC. It codes for CASRTGGDAGGYTF.

This clonotype was counted between two and nine times. V gene TRBV20-1 combines with J gene TRBJ1-5; D is perhaps TRBD1 (5 bases). CDR1 and CDR2 from the germline V gene are DFQATT and SNEGSKA (reference sequence). V lost 5 bases and J 6 bases, leaving 14 bases between the germline ends. The CDR3 consists of 13 residues. CDR3 DNA: TGCAGTGCTTACAGGTCACGGGGTCAGCCCCAGCATTTT. Protein product: CSAYRSRGQPQHF.

This clonotype was recorded at least ten times. This chain uses TRBV20-1 with TRBJ1-1; D gene unclear. The ends were cut back, 2 bases at V and 1 base at J, with 11 bases in the middle. CDR1 is DFQATT, CDR2 SNEGSKA, per germline (reference sequence). The CDR3 is 14 amino acids. DNA for the CDR3: TGCAGTGCTAGACCACACCGGCAGAACACTGAAGCTTTCTTT. It yields the protein CSARPHRQNTEAFF.

Ten or more counts support this clonotype. The chain couples TRBV12-3 or TRBV12-4 to TRBJ2-7; D is possibly TRBD1 (5 bases). The CDR3 extends over 14 amino acids. V shed 2 bases and J shed 3 bases, with 11 bases lying between them. The CDR3 sequence is CASSLWQGSYEQYF. DNA of the CDR3: TGTGCCAGCAGTTTATGGCAGGGAAGCTACGAGCAGTACTTC.

This clonotype was found many times. This rearrangement joins TRBV6-2 or TRBV6-3 to TRBJ1-5; no firm D call. The CDR3 is 16 amino acids. Trimming left V 4 bases short and J 5 bases short, with 18 bases between. Germline V gene data show CDR1 as MNHEY and CDR2 as SVGEGT. The CDR3 protein is CASSSRTSLRDQPQHF. The CDR3 region has the DNA TGTGCCAGCAGTTCTCGGACCTCCTTGAGGGATCAGCCCCAGCATTTT.

The V call is TRBV2, the J call TRBJ2-4, with 8 positions matching TRBD1. Germline CDR1 SNHLY, CDR2 FYNNEI. The junction had 17 bases not matched to a gene; V was cut back by 4 bases and J by 0 bases. CDR3 length: 20 residues. The CDR3 nucleotides are TGTGCCAGCAGTGGACAGGGGAGGCGACAAAACGATCTAGCCAAAAACATTCAGTACTTC. It encodes CASSGQGRRQNDLAKNIQYF.

This clonotype was detected many times. The chain carries TRBV6-1 and TRBJ1-2; the D is unclear. V was cut by 3 bases and J by 4 bases, with 12 bases left in between. This CDR3 has 14 residues. Germline CDR1 and CDR2: MNHNS and SASEGT. This chain's CDR3 is CASSDYLVLYGYTF. The CDR3 bases are TGTGCCAGCAGTGACTACCTCGTGCTCTATGGCTACACCTTC.

This clonotype occurred many times. The gene calls are TRBV6-9 and TRBJ1-1; D is uncertain. Between the trimmed V and J ends, which lost 2 bases and 1 base, there was a span of 14 bases. The CDR3 runs to 16 residues. Germline V gene lookup returns CDR1 MNHGY and CDR2 SVAAGI. DNA for the CDR3: TGTGCCAGCAGTTATGTGGGTGGCGCGGAGAACACTGAAGCTTTCTTT. This gives the protein CASSYVGGAENTEAFF.

With regard to this clonotype: A much larger clone is a single base away; this may be a read error. This chain links TRBV6-1 with TRBJ1-6, with TRBD1 matching over 8 bases. From germline, CDR1 is MNHNS and CDR2 SASEGT. The length of the CDR3 is 15 residues. CDR3: CASTSTGGRGSLLHF. The CDR3, as DNA: TGTGCCAGCACCTCCACAGGGGGTCGCGGTTCACTCCTCCACTTT.

This clonotype came up many times. This chain connects TRBV2 to TRBJ2-5; the match to TRBD1 covers 8 bases. The trim removed 6 bases at V and 2 bases at J, leaving 8 bases unmatched. This CDR3 contains 15 residues. Germline CDR1 and CDR2: SNHLY and FYNNEI. The CDR3 coding sequence is TGTGCCAGCAGAGGGACAGGAGCGCCACAAGAGACCCAGTACTTC. Translated, it gives CASRGTGAPQETQYF.

This CDR3 is CASTPTFRGINEKLFF. DNA for the CDR3: TGTGCCAGCACACCAACCTTCCGGGGGATTAATGAAAAACTGTTTTTT. This chain joins TRBV5-8 and TRBJ1-4, with a possible D match to TRBD1 (5 bases). The length of the CDR3 is 16 residues. V was cut by 6 bases and J by 4 bases, with 19 bases left in between. Germline V gene sequence: CDR1 SGHTS, CDR2 YDEGEE.

Details on this clonotype: This may arise from a read error, as a much more abundant clone is one base away. The chain has TRBV7-8 and TRBJ2-7; 8 positions agree with TRBD2. The germline CDR1 and CDR2 sequences are SGHVS and FQNEAQ. CDR3 length: 15 residues. As DNA, the CDR3 is TGTGCCAGCAGCCCCCGTGGTAGCGGGAATGGCGAGCGGTACTTC. Encoded protein: CASSPRGSGNGERYF.

This clonotype was detected only a few times. The chain has TRBV29-1 and TRBJ1-1, with a weak D call TRBD1 (5 bases). CDR1 SQVTM and CDR2 ANQGSEA come from the germline V gene. The V gene lost 6 bases and the J gene lost 4 bases, with 15 bases spanning the gap. This CDR3 is built from 13 residues. The CDR3 region has the DNA TGCAGCGTCAAACTGGGGGTCGGCACTGAAGCTTTCTTT. This sequence encodes CSVKLGVGTEAFF.

The sample holds many counts of this clonotype. The rearrangement links TRBV2 to TRBJ2-1; TRBD2 matches at 14 bases. V dropped 6 bases and J dropped 10; count of bases not matched to a gene: 8. The CDR3 sequence is 15 residues long. Looked up from germline, CDR1 is SNHLY and CDR2 is FYNNEI. The chain's CDR3 is CASRGLAGVLGEQFF. In DNA, the CDR3 is TGTGCCAGCAGGGGACTAGCGGGAGTGTTGGGCGAGCAGTTCTTC. The variable domain in full, completed from reference TRBV2 and TRBJ2-1, reads EPEVTQTPSHQVTQMGQEVILRCVPISNHLYFYWYRQILGQKVEFLVSFYNNEISEKSEIFDDQFSVERPDGSNFTLKIRSTKLEDSAMYFCASRGLAGVLGEQFFGPGTRLTVL.

This clonotype was detected only a few times. The chain has TRBV20-1 and TRBJ2-1; 9 bases agree with TRBD2. The ends lost 2 bases at V and 3 bases at J; junction bases unmatched: 8. The germline CDR1 and CDR2 sequences are DFQATT and SNEGSKA (reference sequence). This CDR3 contains 16 residues. The CDR3: CSARSRLAGNYNEQFF. The CDR3 bases are TGCAGTGCTAGATCACGGCTAGCGGGAAACTACAATGAGCAGTTCTTC.

This chain uses TRBV14 with TRBJ2-6; no reliable D call. V shed 4 bases and J shed 0 bases, with 4 bases lying between them. Germline V gene data show CDR1 as SGHDN and CDR2 as FVKESK. The CDR3 covers 14 residues. The CDR3 sequence is CASSRASGANVLTF. As DNA, the CDR3 is TGTGCCAGCAGCCGAGCCTCTGGGGCCAACGTCCTGACTTTC. Complete variable domain (other parts from reference TRBV14 and TRBJ2-6): EAGVTQFPSHSVIEKGQTVTLRCDPISGHDNLYWYRRVMGKEIKFLLHFVKESKQDESGMPNNRFLAERTGGTYSTLKVQPAELEDSGVYFCASSRASGANVLTFGAGSRLTVL.

This clonotype was seen ten or more times. This rearrangement joins TRBV12-3 or TRBV12-4 to TRBJ2-5; D remains unclear. There are 10 residues in the CDR3. Here the CDR3 DNA reads TGTGCTGCCCCAGGAGAGACCCAGTACTTC. Translated: CAAPGETQYF.

This clonotype occurred many times. The chain links TRBV20-1 to TRBJ2-5, with D perhaps TRBD2 (7 bases). V was shortened by 5 bases and J by 3 bases, with 22 bases between the two germline ends. CDR3 size: 16 residues. Germline assignment: CDR1 DFQATT and CDR2 SNEGSKA (reference sequence). The CDR3 protein is CSAPRVEAGAEETQYF. The CDR3 DNA follows: TGCAGTGCTCCCCGTGTAGAGGCGGGGGCTGAAGAGACCCAGTACTTC.